Sequencing of this T cell receptor beta chain was carried out in a study of blood T cell repertoires in COVID-19. For the study at large: The United States, Italy and Spain supplied acute and convalescent COVID-19 samples.

As handled by the study authors: By means of reference gene primer amplification, nucleated cell counts were estimated. This table comes from immunoSEQ multiplex PCR, and its TCRdb copy is limited to in-frame clones, with some not included. That table furnishes V, J and clone size, whereas the DNA furnished D and trimming. The sample includes approximately 360,000 clones, about 90% of them seen just once. In germline, CDR1 is SEHNR, CDR2 FQNEAQ (reference sequence). This CDR3 is built from 18 residues. The J segment lost 4 bases and the V segment lost 8 bases, leaving 17 bases of the junction unmatched.

The chain is built from TRBV7-9 and TRBJ1-3; 10 nucleotides match TRBD1. The sequence came from a man younger than 35 with active or convalescent COVID-19. Sequenced material: peripheral blood. CDR3 in DNA: TGTGCCAGCGCCCTCCAAGGAGGGACAGGGGTTATAGGAAACACCATATATTTT. It encodes CASALQGGTGVIGNTIYF. The full variable domain, its missing parts supplied by reference TRBV7-9 and TRBJ1-3, is DTGVSQNPRHKITKRGQNVTFRCDPISEHNRLYWYRQTLGQGPEFLTYFQNEAQLEKSRLLSDRFSAERPKGSFSTLEIQRTEQGDSAMYLCASALQGGTGVIGNTIYFGEGSWLTVV.